This TCR beta chain was recorded in a study of T cell repertoires in cytomegalovirus infection. Looking at the study overall: CMV infection plus the matching HLA type was flagged by public TCR beta signatures.

This clonotype was picked up a small number of times. Antigen: not known. TCRdb re-called the reads through MiXCR, storing one row per CDR3 protein. Of hundreds of thousands of distinct CDR3 sequences in the sample, approximately 11% are singletons; the top ten hold about a tenth. Deletions cut 7 bases from V and 3 bases from J, with 16 bases between. CDR1 is MDHEN and CDR2 is SYDVKM in the germline V gene. CDR3 length: 14 amino acids. Study outcomes and limitations: Totalled public TCR beta family frequency picked out people who carried CMV plus the relevant HLA. The ex vivo response was dominated by HLA-C-restricted CMV-specific TCR beta clonotypes.

This clonotype originated in a human donor in good health (CMV status not recorded). Some clones in this sample may be carry-over from other donors' samples. Sequencing used PBMCs. The chain is built from TRBV28 and TRBJ2-7; possibly TRBD2 for D (6 bases). As DNA, the CDR3 is TGTGCCAGCACTCGCGGGACCTCTGACTACGAGCAGTACTTC. This codes for CASTRGTSDYEQYF.